This T cell receptor beta chain appears in the sequencing data of a study of cytotoxic CD8 clonotypes in ibrutinib-treated CLL (dated by TCRdb to about 2021). Broadly, across the study: The cohort had about a dozen relapsed/refractory and more than 14 treatment-naive patients; about 17 were IGHV unmutated. An average of 255,043 productive templates and some 100,000 productive rearrangements was obtained per sample. Response samples were obtained after a median of approximately twelve months of treatment, with a range of about 6 to 36 months. Longitudinal samples were obtainable from about 30% of the roughly 90 participants in the trial. Cryopreserved peripheral blood mononuclear cells were obtained before treatment, at response, and at either sustained remission or disease progression. All remission and progressive disease samples were collected while patients were still receiving ibrutinib. Responses were partial in 24 patients and complete in 2; after median roughly 69 months follow-up, around 14 stayed in remission and roughly twelve progressed.

Counted from cysteine to phenylalanine, this CDR3 has 13 amino acids. The read is trimmed to its CDR3 DNA, 39 bases read in frame from base 1. From the germline V gene, CDR1 is SGHVS and CDR2 is FNYEAQ. Between the V and J ends, shortened by 5 bases and 5 bases respectively, the junction contains 10 bases. What the work shows at the level of the full study, not this receptor alone: At ibrutinib response clonality went up, during sustained remission it held steady, and at progression it dropped back toward baseline. Public clonotypes were found to be uncommon and were observed to contract or remain stable during treatment; the increase in clonality was shown to reflect expansion of private clonotypes at ibrutinib response. Sustained-remission and progressing patients did not have matched sampling times, and lymph node repertoires were not examined. Baseline clonality was found to be higher than that of age-matched healthy donors and was strongly correlated with circulating CD8+ T-cell counts.

This specimen's time point label, per the study, means: about a year on ibrutinib. Approximately 2 micrograms of genomic DNA were extracted from cryopreserved PBMCs for TCR beta library preparation. Longitudinal blood samples from CLL patients on ibrutinib monotherapy underwent high-throughput TCR beta sequencing. The patients took part in an open-label, single-center phase 2 trial of ibrutinib monotherapy. Each clonotype received, on average, approximately 9.9x coverage in deep resolution sequencing performed on a MiSeq, where the target depth lay between 1 in 1 million and 1 in 200,000 T cells. The immunoSEQ hsTCRB Kit was used to generate the TCR beta libraries. The paper's processing steps were these. The data were analyzed with ImmunoSEQ Analyzer and ImmunoSEQ Data Assistant, and V, D and J gene assignments followed IMGT definitions. Clonality, with values ranging from 0 to 1, was calculated as one minus the normalized Shannon entropy of productive rearrangement frequencies. Public clonotype analysis was restricted to overrepresented clonotypes comprising at least 0.05% of each patient's repertoire. About a dozen age-matched healthy donor repertoires from immuneACCESS served as clonality controls. TCRdb obtained this table from immuneACCESS and retained in-frame rearrangements with V and J assigned. These tables miss some clones; where compared with another copy, unresolved V genes account for less than half of the shortfall, and the remainder is unexplained. From that table come the V and J calls and clone size; the DNA was used to work out D and trimming. The sample table shows about 140,000 clones, and 91% are seen once. The ten most abundant clones make up less than 14% of the sample.

With regard to this clone: Its antigen is still unknown. Base qualities are not at hand, and no much larger clone is one base apart.

This clonotype was obtained from a human donor with chronic lymphocytic leukemia. The sequenced sample was PBMCs, obtained after 12 months of ibrutinib treatment. This sequence uses TRBV7-6 and TRBJ2-4, with the D gene uncertain. The nucleotide sequence reads as follows: TGTGCCAGCAGCGCCTTGATGGAAAACATTCAGTACTTC. The encoded protein is CASSALMENIQYF.